This TCR beta chain stems from a study of control samples from healthy donors and cancer patients. Germline CDR1 is SGHDT and CDR2 is YYEEEE. The CDR3 is 15 residues long. The V end lost 5 bases, the J end lost 0 bases, and 11 bases lay between the germline ends. Generated by immunoSEQ multiplex PCR, the TCRdb table keeps only in-frame clones and is missing some. Seen here are about 130,000 clones, 75% to 95% observed once, and the top ten hold around 2.5%. This clonotype was obtained from a man in his forties in good health. The source material was blood. The genes are TRBV5-6 and TRBJ2-2; D call uncertain. The CDR3 nucleotides read TGTGCCAGCAGGTCCCGGGCCGCGAACACCGGGGAGCTGTTTTTT. This encodes CASRSRAANTGELFF.